This T cell receptor (beta chain) was found in a study of blood T cell repertoires in COVID-19. CDR1 and CDR2 (germline): SGHAT, FQDESV (reference sequence). CDR3 size: 15 residues. V was shortened by 5 bases and J by 5 bases, with 18 bases between the two germline ends. TCRdb keeps only in-frame clones here, not all; method: immunoSEQ multiplex PCR. This table has 200,000 to 300,000 clones, roughly 90% appearing once. This clonotype originated in a man aged 30-40 years with active or convalescent COVID-19. The J gene is TRBJ1-1, the V gene TRBV11-1; D remains unclear. The sample consisted of peripheral blood. The CDR3, as DNA: TGTGCCAGCAGCCGCCGCGGGCGGCGGAGTACTGAAGCTTTCTTT. Amino acid sequence: CASSRRGRRSTEAFF.